This TCR beta chain was found in a study of OX40 agonist ivuxolimab in advanced cancers. Study-wide context: Every 2 weeks, patients received ivuxolimab intravenously, dosed at 0.01 to 10 mg/kg.

The ends were cut back, 4 bases at V and 2 bases at J, with 12 bases in the middle. Germline CDR1 reads MNHNS; CDR2 reads SASEGT. The CDR3 totals 14 residues. Sequencing used immunoSEQ multiplex PCR; TCRdb keeps in-frame clones, though not all of them. This table has tens of thousands of clones, roughly 91% appearing once. The rearrangement uses TRBV6-1 and TRBJ2-7, with D tentatively TRBD1 (5 bases). The clonotype was recovered from an adult with an advanced solid tumor such as melanoma, head and neck, liver or kidney cancer. The sequenced sample was CD4+ or CD8+ T cells sorted from blood, obtained in a trial of the OX40 agonist ivuxolimab. The CDR3 loop is CASSGQIKTYEQYF. CDR3 DNA: TGTGCCAGCAGTGGACAGATAAAAACCTACGAGCAGTACTTC.